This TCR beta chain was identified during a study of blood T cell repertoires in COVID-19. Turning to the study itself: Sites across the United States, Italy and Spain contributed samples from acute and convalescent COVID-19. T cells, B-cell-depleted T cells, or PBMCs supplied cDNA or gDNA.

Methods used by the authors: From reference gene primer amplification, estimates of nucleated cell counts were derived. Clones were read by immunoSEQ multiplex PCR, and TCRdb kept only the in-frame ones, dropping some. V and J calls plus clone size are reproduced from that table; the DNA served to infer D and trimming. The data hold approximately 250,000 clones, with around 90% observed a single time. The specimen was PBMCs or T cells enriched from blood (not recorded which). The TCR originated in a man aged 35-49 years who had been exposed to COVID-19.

Here the CDR3 reads CASSRTPGETEAFF. DNA of the CDR3: TGCGCCAGCAGCCGCACCCCGGGGGAGACTGAAGCTTTCTTT. The chain has TRBV4-3 and TRBJ1-1, with D possibly matching TRBD1 (5 bases). The CDR3 has 14 residues. CDR1 LGHNA and CDR2 YSLEER come from the germline V gene. Trimming took off 4 bases at V and 5 bases at J, with 14 bases between the two ends.